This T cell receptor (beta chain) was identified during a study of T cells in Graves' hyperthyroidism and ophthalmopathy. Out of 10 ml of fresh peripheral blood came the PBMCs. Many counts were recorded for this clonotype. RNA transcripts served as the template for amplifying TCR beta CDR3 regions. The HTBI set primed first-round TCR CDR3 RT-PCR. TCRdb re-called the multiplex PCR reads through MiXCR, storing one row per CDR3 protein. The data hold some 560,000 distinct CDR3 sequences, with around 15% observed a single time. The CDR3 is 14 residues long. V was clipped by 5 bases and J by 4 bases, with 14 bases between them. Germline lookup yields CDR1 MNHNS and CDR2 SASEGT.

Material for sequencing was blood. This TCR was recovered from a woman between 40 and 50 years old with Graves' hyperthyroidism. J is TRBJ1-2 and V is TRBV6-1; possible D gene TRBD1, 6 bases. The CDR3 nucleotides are TGTGCCAGCAGTTCAGGGGTTGGTAGCTATGGCTACACCTTC. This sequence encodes CASSSGVGSYGYTF.